This T cell receptor (beta chain) was observed in a study of CD4 T cells in relation to SARS-CoV-2 and coronaviruses (dated by TCRdb to the early 2020s). Background for the entire study: In the ViraFEST assay, PBMCs were cultured with antigen for approximately 9 days, after which TCR beta CDR3s were sequenced to identify clonal expansions specific to the antigen. A different TCR-beta assay, based on Illumina, was used to sequence expansion assays from other donors in the study. A median age of roughly 35 years, with a range of about 20 to 80 years, was recorded for the full convalescent cohort of around 12 patients. Using patient-derived lymphoblastoid cell lines, the shared crossreactive spike epitopes were mapped to their HLA restriction. Of the 12 convalescent patients, 8 were male and 4 were female, and two of the subjects were Hispanic. At the level of individual TCR clonotypes, the study measured memory CD4+ T cell crossreactivity between SARS-CoV-2 spike protein and common cold coronavirus spike proteins. The Adaptive Biotechnologies TCR-sequencing kit was used to sequence samples from three pre-COVID donors and the naive versus memory experiments, whereas other data were Illumina-based. General conclusions and limits of the study: Naive versus memory sequencing indicated that memory recall responses, rather than primary responses primed during culture, are detected by the assay. Small numbers of patients and of tested TCRs were a limitation of the study. Pre-pandemic and post-infection samples were not both contributed by any donor, so tracing of the source of pre-existing responses was limited. Approximately 61% of donors had memory CD4+ clonotypes that crossrecognized SARS-CoV-2 and at least one common cold coronavirus spike. Significantly weaker SARS-CoV-2-driven expansion was shown by crossreactive clones than by monoreactive clones, consistent with antigenic imprinting. Because the crossreactivity analysis focused on spike protein, crossreactivity against other viral proteins was not assessed.

Naive and memory CD4+ T cells were separated from cryopreserved PBMCs by first enriching for CD4 and then performing EasySep naive CD4+ T cell enrichment. Sorted naive or memory CD4+ T cells (about 10^5) were cultured 1:1 with T cell-depleted PBMCs and CEF peptides for over 9 days. Each peptide culture condition was generally run in triplicate replicate wells. PBMCs were isolated from leukapheresis product or whole blood by Ficoll-Paque PLUS gradient centrifugation. PBMCs were either cryopreserved at -140°C or used fresh in the expansion assay. The QIAamp Micro DNA Kit was used to extract genomic DNA from the CD4+ T cells. Survey-level immunoSEQ TCR-beta sequencing was performed on DNA from CEF-cultured naive and memory CD4+ T cells. The study's processing was this. During preprocessing, nonproductive sequences were discarded, as were any CDR3s that did not begin with C, did not end with F or W, or were shorter than 7 amino acids. Antigen-specific clonotypes were called with the MANAFEST web app on the basis of expansion relative to the reference and to other culture wells. A clone was considered positive if the clone showed significant expansion compared with the reference culture in 2 of 3 replicate wells at an FDR below 0.05. To be called positive, a clone also had to show significant expansion compared with every other tandem well and an odds ratio greater than 5. Cultured and uncultured naive and memory CD4+ repertoires were searched for previously identified spike- and CEF-reactive CDR3s. CDR3 homology was measured as pairwise Levenshtein distance, computed with the stringdist R package after trimming three terminal residues from each end. Here the immuneACCESS table is served through TCRdb, limited to in-frame sequences with V and J called. Missing clones are a known gap in these copies; in checked studies unresolved V genes cover under half, and the rest lacks a known reason. V, J and clone size are taken as reported in that table, and D and trimming were inferred from the DNA itself. Here the sample has about 36,000 clones; roughly 82% occur a single time. The ten largest make up roughly 22% of the sample.

Concerning this clone itself: The clone's antigen remains unknown. No much larger clonotype is one base removed from it; base qualities were not supplied.

V is clipped by 0 bases and J by 1 base, and the sequence between their germline boundaries is 13 bases long. The CDR3 numbers 16 residues from cysteine through phenylalanine. The sequence is cut down to CDR3 DNA, 48 bases in frame from base 1. Looking up the germline V gene yields CDR1 SGDLS and CDR2 YYNGEE. The TCR was taken from an adult with COVID-19. The specimen sequenced was memory CD4+ T cells from PBMCs, cultured in vitro. What the cell subset or site label conveys for this sample: memory (non-naive) CD4+ T cells. The chain is assembled from TRBV9 and TRBJ2-5; the D match is possibly TRBD1 or TRBD2, with 5 bases aligned in each. Here is the DNA: TGTGCCAGCAGCGTAGCGGTGGTGGGGACCCAAGAGACCCAGTACTTC. Its translation is CASSVAVVGTQETQYF.